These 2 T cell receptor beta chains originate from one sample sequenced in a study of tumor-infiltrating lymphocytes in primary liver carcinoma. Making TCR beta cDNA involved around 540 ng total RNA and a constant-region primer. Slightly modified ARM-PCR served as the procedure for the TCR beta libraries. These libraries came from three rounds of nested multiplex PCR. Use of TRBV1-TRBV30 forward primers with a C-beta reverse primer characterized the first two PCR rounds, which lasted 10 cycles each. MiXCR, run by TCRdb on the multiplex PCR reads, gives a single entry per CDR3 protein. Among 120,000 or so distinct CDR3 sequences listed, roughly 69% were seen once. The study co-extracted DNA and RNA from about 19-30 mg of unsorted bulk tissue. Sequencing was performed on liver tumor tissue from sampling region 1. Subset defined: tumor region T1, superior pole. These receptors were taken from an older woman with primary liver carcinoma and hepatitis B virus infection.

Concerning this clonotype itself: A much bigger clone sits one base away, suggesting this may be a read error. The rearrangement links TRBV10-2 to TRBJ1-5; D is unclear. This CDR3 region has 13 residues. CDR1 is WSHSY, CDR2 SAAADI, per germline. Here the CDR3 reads CASMDNSNQHQHF. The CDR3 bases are TGCGCCAGCATGGATAATAGCAATCAGCACCAGCATTTT.

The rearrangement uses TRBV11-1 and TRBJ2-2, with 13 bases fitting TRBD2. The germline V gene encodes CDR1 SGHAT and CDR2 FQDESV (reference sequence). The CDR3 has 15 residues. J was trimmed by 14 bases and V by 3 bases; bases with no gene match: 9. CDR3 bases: TGTGCCAGCAGCTTGGGACTAGCGGGGCTCGAGGACCTGTTTTTT. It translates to CASSLGLAGLEDLFF.